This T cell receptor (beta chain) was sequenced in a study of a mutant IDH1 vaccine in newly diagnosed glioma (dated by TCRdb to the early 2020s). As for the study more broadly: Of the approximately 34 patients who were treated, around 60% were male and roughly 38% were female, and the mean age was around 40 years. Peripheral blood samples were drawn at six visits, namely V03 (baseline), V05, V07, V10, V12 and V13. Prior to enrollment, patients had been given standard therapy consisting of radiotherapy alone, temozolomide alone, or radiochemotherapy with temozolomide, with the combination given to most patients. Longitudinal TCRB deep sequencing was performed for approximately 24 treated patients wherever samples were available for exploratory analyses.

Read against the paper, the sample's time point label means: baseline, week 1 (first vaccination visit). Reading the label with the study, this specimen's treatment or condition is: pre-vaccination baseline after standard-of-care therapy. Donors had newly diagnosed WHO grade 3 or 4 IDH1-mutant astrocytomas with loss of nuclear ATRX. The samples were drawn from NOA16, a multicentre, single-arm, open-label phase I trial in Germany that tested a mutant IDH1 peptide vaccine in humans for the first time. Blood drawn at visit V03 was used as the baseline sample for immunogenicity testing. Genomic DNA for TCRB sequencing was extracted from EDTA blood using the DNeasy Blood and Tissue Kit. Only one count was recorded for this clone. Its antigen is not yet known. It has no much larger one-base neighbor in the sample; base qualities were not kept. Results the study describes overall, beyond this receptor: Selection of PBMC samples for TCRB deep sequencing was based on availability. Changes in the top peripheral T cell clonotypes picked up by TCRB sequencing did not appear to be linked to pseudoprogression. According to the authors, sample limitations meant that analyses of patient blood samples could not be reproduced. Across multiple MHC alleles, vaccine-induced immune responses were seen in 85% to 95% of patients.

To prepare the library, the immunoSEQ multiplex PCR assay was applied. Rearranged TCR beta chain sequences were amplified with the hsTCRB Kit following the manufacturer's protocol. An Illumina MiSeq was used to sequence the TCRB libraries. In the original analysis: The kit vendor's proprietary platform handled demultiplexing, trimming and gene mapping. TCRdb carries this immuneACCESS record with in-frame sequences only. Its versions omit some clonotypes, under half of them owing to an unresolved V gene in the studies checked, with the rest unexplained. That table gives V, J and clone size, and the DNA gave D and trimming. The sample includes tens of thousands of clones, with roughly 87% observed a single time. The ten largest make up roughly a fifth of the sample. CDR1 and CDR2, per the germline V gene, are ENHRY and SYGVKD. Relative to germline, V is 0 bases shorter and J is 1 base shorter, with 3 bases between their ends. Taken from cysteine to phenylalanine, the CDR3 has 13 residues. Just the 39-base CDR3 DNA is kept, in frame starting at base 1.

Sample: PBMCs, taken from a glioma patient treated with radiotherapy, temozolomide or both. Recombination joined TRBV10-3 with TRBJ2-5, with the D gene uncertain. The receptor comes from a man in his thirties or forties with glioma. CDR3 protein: CAISESPQETQYF. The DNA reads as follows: TGTGCCATCAGTGAGTCCCCCCAAGAGACCCAGTACTTC.